This record looks at one TCR beta chain sequence and its context. Its matching antigen is unknown. Time point specified: week 47, end of study. Doses consisted of 300 ug of mutant IDH1 20-mer peptide each, paired with topical imiquimod. The data originate from a study of a mutant IDH1 vaccine in newly diagnosed glioma. Method: immunoSEQ multiplex PCR; TCRdb's copy keeps in-frame clones and lacks some. The data contain approximately 100,000 clones, about nine tenths of them singletons. From germline, CDR1 is SNHLY and CDR2 FYNNEI. V lost 4 bases to trimming and J lost 1 base; unmatched junction nucleotides: 13. The CDR3 loop spans 20 amino acids.

Source: PBMCs, taken from a glioma patient whose treatment included an IDH1 peptide vaccine. The rearrangement links TRBV2 to TRBJ2-4; 13 positions agree with TRBD2. The sequence derives from a woman aged 45-59 years with glioma. CDR3 residues: CASSGQGTSGVVGAKNIQYF. As DNA, the CDR3 is TGTGCCAGCAGTGGACAAGGGACTAGCGGGGTGGTTGGTGCCAAAAACATTCAGTACTTC.